The 30 T cell receptor beta chains below all came from one sample that was sequenced in a study of cytomegalovirus exposure and HLA in healthy donors. PCR amplification relied on 60 Vbeta primers (plus 13 Jbeta primers). TCRdb keeps only in-frame clones here, not all; method: immunoSEQ multiplex PCR. The sample includes approximately 170,000 clones, around 81% of them seen just once. The sample comprised PBMCs. The receptors shown here come from a woman aged 25 to 45 in good health and CMV-seropositive.

V is TRBV27 and J is TRBJ2-2, with unresolved D. The CDR3 totals 13 residues. Germline V gene sequence: CDR1 MNHEY, CDR2 SMNVEV (reference sequence). Trimming removed 7 bases at V and 4 bases at J, with 10 bases between. Here the CDR3 reads CASKYDFTGELFF. The CDR3 DNA sequence: TGTGCCAGCAAGTATGACTTCACCGGGGAGCTGTTTTTT.

The count of this clone is one. The chain combines TRBV19 with TRBJ2-2; D might be TRBD1 (6 bases). Germline CDR1 and CDR2: LNHDA and SQIVND (reference sequence). This CDR3 comprises 14 residues. V was pared by 9 bases and J by 2 bases, with 13 bases between. The CDR3 reads CASLQGRNTGELFF. In nucleotides, the CDR3 is TGTGCCAGCTTACAGGGACGCAACACCGGGGAGCTGTTTTTT.

The CDR3 nucleotides are TGTGCCAGCAGTGAACCAGGACGGGGGAACACTGAAGCTTTCTTT. Protein: CASSEPGRGNTEAFF. The V call is TRBV25-1, the J call TRBJ1-1; D remains unclear. The germline V and J ends were trimmed by 2 bases and 1 base, with 11 bases remaining between them. CDR1 MGHDK and CDR2 SYGVNS come from the germline V gene. This CDR3 contains 15 residues.

V gene TRBV5-4 combines with J gene TRBJ1-1, with TRBD1 as a possible D gene (5 bases). Trimming left V 3 bases short and J 4 bases short, with 13 bases between. Germline assignment: CDR1 SGHNT and CDR2 YYREEE (reference sequence). The CDR3 totals 14 residues. The CDR3 DNA reads TGTGCCAGCAGCTCTGGAGGGGTCCGCACTGAAGCTTTCTTT. Translation: CASSSGGVRTEAFF.

The gene calls are TRBV5-4 and TRBJ1-2, with unresolved D. CDR1 SGHNT and CDR2 YYREEE come from the germline V gene (reference sequence). The CDR3 consists of 14 residues. V shed 1 base and J shed 8 bases, with 15 bases lying between them. The CDR3 DNA sequence: TGTGCCAGCAGCTTGCCCTCTCCGGCGGGGGGCTACACCTTC. Translated, it gives CASSLPSPAGGYTF.

This chain connects TRBV6-6 to TRBJ2-7, with a weak D call TRBD1 (5 bases). Per germline, CDR1 MNHNY and CDR2 SVGAGI (reference sequence). The length of the CDR3 is 15 residues. Trimming pared 3 bases from V and 0 bases from J, leaving 12 bases between. This CDR3 is CASSYTGASSYEQYF. The CDR3 DNA follows: TGTGCCAGCAGTTATACAGGTGCGAGCTCCTACGAGCAGTACTTC.

The rearrangement uses TRBV7-8 and TRBJ2-7; unclear D gene. Trimming pared 7 bases from V and 0 bases from J, leaving 4 bases between. The CDR3 is 11 amino acids. The germline V gene encodes CDR1 SGHVS and CDR2 FQNEAQ. Here the CDR3 reads CASTSSYEQYF. The DNA for the CDR3 is TGTGCCAGCACCTCCTCCTACGAGCAGTACTTC.

V and J are TRBV7-6 and TRBJ2-1, with 12 bases matching TRBD2. The germline CDR1 and CDR2 sequences are SGHVS and FNYEAQ. Unmatched junction bases numbered 4, after V lost 4 bases and J lost 6 bases. This CDR3 has 15 amino acids. The DNA for the CDR3 is TGTGCCAGCAGCTCGCTAGCGGGAGGGCTCAATGAGCAGTTCTTC. This codes for CASSSLAGGLNEQFF.

This clone occurred a few times. V usage is TRBV7-2 and J usage is TRBJ2-5, with 7 bases matching TRBD2. V lost 2 bases, J lost 4 bases, and 4 bases stayed unmatched. The CDR3 consists of 14 residues. Germline CDR1 is SGHTA and CDR2 is FQGNSA. The CDR3 protein is CASSLSVAGETQYF. The CDR3 DNA follows: TGTGCCAGCAGCTTATCGGTAGCGGGAGAGACCCAGTACTTC.

The chain links TRBV6-5 to TRBJ2-7; the D gene is possibly TRBD1 (5 bases). CDR1 and CDR2 (germline): MNHEY, SVGAGI. The CDR3 covers 15 residues. V lost 0 bases and J lost 3, with 12 bases in between. The CDR3 nucleotides are TGTGCCAGCAGTTACTCGAATTCAGGGTACTACGAGCAGTACTTC. Translated: CASSYSNSGYYEQYF.

In regard to this clone: The sample carries other DNA sequences with the same CDR3. This chain connects TRBV7-9 to TRBJ2-7; 7 nucleotides align to TRBD2. This CDR3 is 14 amino acids long. Trimming at V came to 1 base and at J to 2 bases, leaving 2 bases not matched to a gene. Germline CDR1 SEHNR, CDR2 FQNEAQ (reference sequence). CDR3: CASSLGGLAYEQYF. For the CDR3, the DNA is TGTGCCAGCAGCTTAGGAGGACTAGCCTACGAGCAGTACTTC.

The chain recombines TRBV4-3 with TRBJ2-1; D is unresolved. CDR3 length equals 14 residues. The germline gives CDR1 LGHNA, CDR2 YSLEER. The V and J ends lost 0 bases and 6 bases respectively, with 9 bases between them. This CDR3 is CASSQDLFGNEQFF. The CDR3 DNA sequence: TGCGCCAGCAGCCAAGATCTGTTCGGCAATGAGCAGTTCTTC.

The chain is built from TRBV29-1 and TRBJ1-5; D is unclear. There are 13 residues in the CDR3. V lost 3 bases and J 3 bases, leaving 9 bases between the germline ends. Per germline, CDR1 SQVTM and CDR2 ANQGSEA. CDR3 region: CSVEYGNNQPQHF. DNA for the CDR3: TGCAGCGTTGAGTACGGGAACAATCAGCCCCAGCATTTT.

This clone has just a few counts. V gene TRBV25-1 combines with J gene TRBJ1-1, with 8 bases matching TRBD1. Losses at the gene ends were 4 bases for V and 4 bases for J; bases not matched to a gene: 11. CDR1 is MGHDK and CDR2 is SYGVNS in the germline V gene. The CDR3 is made up of 16 amino acids. The CDR3 DNA reads as TGTGCCAGCAGTGGGAGGTCCAGGGGGCACATCACTGAAGCTTTCTTT. It is translated as CASSGRSRGHITEAFF.

This clone has just one count. The gene calls are TRBV5-1 and TRBJ2-1, with 13 bases lining up with TRBD2. The CDR3 loop spans 16 amino acids. The V gene's germline CDR1 is SGHRS and CDR2 YFSETQ. Trimming at V came to 4 bases and at J to 8 bases, leaving 9 bases not matched to a gene. The CDR3 is CASSLSGLAGEDEQFF. Written as DNA, the CDR3 is TGCGCCAGCAGCCTCTCCGGACTAGCGGGAGAAGATGAGCAGTTCTTC.

This chain links TRBV21-1 with TRBJ1-2; the table's D call, TRBD1, has no DNA check behind it. TRBV21-1 is annotated as a pseudogene. CDR3 length equals 13 residues. Here the CDR3 DNA reads TGTGCCAGTTGCGCCCAGGGCGGCTATGGCTACACCTTC. It encodes CASCAQGGYGYTF.

This chain joins TRBV25-1 and TRBJ2-7; 12 nucleotides agree with TRBD2. After removal of 3 bases from V and 7 bases from J, the junction contained 7 bases not matched to a gene. Germline lookup yields CDR1 MGHDK and CDR2 SYGVNS. The CDR3 has 15 residues. CDR3 sequence: CASSDLTSGSLEQYF. The CDR3 DNA sequence: TGTGCCAGCAGTGATTTGACTAGCGGGAGTTTGGAGCAGTACTTC.

The gene calls are TRBV6-1 and TRBJ2-2; 8 nucleotides match TRBD1. The CDR3 is 13 amino acids. CDR1 MNHNS and CDR2 SASEGT come from the germline V gene. The V gene end was trimmed by 8 bases and the J gene end by 6 bases; junction bases not matched to a gene: 5. CDR3 DNA: TGTGCCAGCCGGACAGGGTTCGCCGGGGAGCTGTTTTTT. Protein product: CASRTGFAGELFF.

The chain links TRBV18 to TRBJ1-1, with unresolved D. Germline-derived CDR1 and CDR2 are KGHSH and LQKENI. V dropped 4 bases and J dropped 4 bases, with 10 bases sitting between them. The CDR3 sequence is 13 residues long. CDR3 in DNA: TGTGCCAGCTCACGCGCAGGAGGCACTGAAGCTTTCTTT. Residues: CASSRAGGTEAFF.

This chain joins TRBV6-1 and TRBJ2-1, with 15 bases matching TRBD2. The CDR3 has 15 amino acids. Germline assignment: CDR1 MNHNS and CDR2 SASEGT. V trimming: 3 bases; J trimming: 11 bases; junction bases outside the gene matches: 5. The CDR3 spells CASSDPGLAGGKQFF. In DNA, the CDR3 is TGTGCCAGCAGTGACCCGGGACTAGCGGGGGGCAAGCAGTTCTTC.

The chain employs TRBV9 and TRBJ1-6, with unresolved D. Trimming took 0 bases from V and 3 from J, leaving 13 bases between them. The CDR3 runs 17 residues. Germline loops: CDR1 SGDLS, CDR2 YYNGEE. The DNA for the CDR3 is TGTGCCAGCAGCGTAGAGCAACGGAGCTTCTATAATTCACCCCTCCACTTT. This encodes CASSVEQRSFYNSPLHF.

The chain joins TRBV9 to TRBJ2-7; TRBD2 matches at 9 bases. Losses at the gene ends were 3 bases for V and 0 bases for J; bases not matched to a gene: 4. The CDR3 loop spans 15 amino acids. CDR1 and CDR2 from the germline V gene are SGDLS and YYNGEE. The CDR3, as DNA: TGTGCCAGCAGCGAGCGGGGGGCCGGCTCCTACGAGCAGTACTTC. The encoded protein is CASSERGAGSYEQYF.

The chain recombines TRBV29-1 with TRBJ1-1; 7 nucleotides match TRBD1. V was pared by 6 bases and J by 4 bases, with 8 bases of the junction left unmatched. This CDR3 has 13 amino acids. Germline V gives CDR1 SQVTM, CDR2 ANQGSEA. The chain's CDR3 is CSVHRGGSTEAFF. The DNA of the CDR3 is TGCAGCGTACACAGGGGTGGGAGCACTGAAGCTTTCTTT.

V usage is TRBV29-1 and J usage is TRBJ1-1; D is undetermined. V was pared by 7 bases and J by 4 bases, with 28 bases between. Per the germline V gene, CDR1 is SQVTM and CDR2 is ANQGSEA. The CDR3 is made up of 17 amino acids. This CDR3 is CSASGSASRGPVTEAFF. In nucleotides, the CDR3 is TGCAGCGCCAGTGGTAGTGCATCCCGGGGTCCGGTCACTGAAGCTTTCTTT.

This sequence joins TRBV19 and TRBJ2-5; D is possibly TRBD1 (5 bases). V was shortened by 7 bases and J by 5 bases, with 17 bases between the two germline ends. This CDR3 has 14 amino acids. Germline-derived CDR1 and CDR2 are LNHDA and SQIVND (reference sequence). The CDR3, as DNA: TGTGCCAGTACTACATCAGGGAACGGTGAGACCCAGTACTTC. Its protein product is CASTTSGNGETQYF.

The chain uses TRBV5-4 and TRBJ1-2; TRBD1 might be the D (6 bases). V was cut by 2 bases and J by 8 bases, with 13 bases left in between. The CDR3 extends over 13 amino acids. CDR1 and CDR2 (germline): SGHNT, YYREEE (reference sequence). The CDR3 sequence: CASSFRGDKGYTF. CDR3 DNA: TGTGCCAGCAGCTTCAGGGGAGACAAAGGCTACACCTTC. The variable domain in full, completed from reference TRBV5-4 and TRBJ1-2, reads ETGVTQSPTHLIKTRGQQVTLRCSSQSGHNTVSWYQQALGQGPQFIFQYYREEENGRGNFPPRFSGLQFPNYSSELNVNALELDDSALYLCASSFRGDKGYTFGSGTRLTVV.

The gene calls are TRBV5-4 and TRBJ1-2, with D maybe TRBD1 (5 bases). The CDR3 extends over 13 amino acids. Germline lookup yields CDR1 SGHNT and CDR2 YYREEE (reference sequence). Trimming took off 4 bases at V and 8 bases at J, with 15 bases between the two ends. The CDR3 DNA follows: TGTGCCAGCAGCAGTGACAGAGAGGAAGGCTACACCTTC. It specifies CASSSDREEGYTF. Filled out from reference TRBV5-4 and TRBJ1-2, the complete variable domain reads ETGVTQSPTHLIKTRGQQVTLRCSSQSGHNTVSWYQQALGQGPQFIFQYYREEENGRGNFPPRFSGLQFPNYSSELNVNALELDDSALYLCASSSDREEGYTFGSGTRLTVV.

This chain joins TRBV21-1 and TRBJ1-2. TRBV21-1 is deemed a pseudogene. The CDR3 is 18 amino acids. The CDR3 DNA reads TGTGCCAGCAGCAAAGGCCCCCTCCGAGGCGTGCCCCCCTATGGCTACACCTTC. Its protein product is CASSKGPLRGVPPYGYTF.

The genes are TRBV7-6 and TRBJ2-2; 13 nucleotides align to TRBD2. Trimming took 5 bases from V and 3 from J; bases not matched to a gene: 12. CDR1 is SGHVS and CDR2 is FNYEAQ in the germline V gene. The CDR3 totals 19 residues. The CDR3 loop is CASSRSGLAGVSDTGELFF. As DNA, the CDR3 is TGTGCCAGCAGCCGATCCGGACTAGCGGGAGTGTCGGACACCGGGGAGCTGTTTTTT.

This rearrangement joins TRBV30 to TRBJ2-7; D not certain. Germline CDR1 GTSNPN, CDR2 SVGIG (reference sequence). Trimming left V 1 base short and J 1 base short, with 11 bases between. There are 14 residues in the CDR3. This CDR3 is CAWSGVSESYEQYF. The CDR3 DNA is TGTGCCTGGAGTGGGGTATCGGAGTCCTACGAGCAGTACTTC.